The rows below give T cell receptor beta chains drawn from one sample of a study of blood T cell repertoires in COVID-19. The table came from immunoSEQ multiplex PCR; TCRdb's copy has only in-frame clones and leaves some out. The sample records about 71,000 clones, about nine tenths being singletons. Sequencing was carried out using peripheral blood. These receptors came from a woman aged 18-29 years with acute or convalescent COVID-19. CDR3s include the opening cysteine and the closing phenylalanine or tryptophan. The order of the fields is D gene, J gene, clone size, V gene, CDR3 protein, CDR3 DNA. The D gene is left open where the match is weak. Some rows mark clone size as missing; the rest say once, few, many or name a class of expanded clone.

d_gene: -
j_gene: TRBJ1-5
abundance: -
v_gene: TRBV5-1
CDR3aa: CASSLAGGQPQHF
CDR3nt: TGCGCCAGCAGCTTGGCGGGGGGTCAGCCCCAGCATTTT

d_gene: TRBD2
j_gene: TRBJ2-3
abundance: -
v_gene: TRBV4-3
CDR3aa: CASSQDPSGAFTQYF
CDR3nt: TGCGCCAGCAGCCAAGATCCTAGCGGGGCCTTTACGCAGTATTTT

d_gene: -
j_gene: TRBJ1-1
abundance: -
v_gene: TRBV28
CDR3aa: CASSYGSITEAFF
CDR3nt: TGTGCCAGCAGTTACGGGTCAATCACTGAAGCTTTCTTT

d_gene: TRBD2
j_gene: TRBJ2-4
abundance: -
v_gene: TRBV18
CDR3aa: CASSPYGTSGMKNIQYF
CDR3nt: TGTGCCAGCTCACCCTACGGGACTAGCGGGATGAAAAACATTCAGTACTTC

d_gene: TRBD2
j_gene: TRBJ2-1
abundance: once
v_gene: TRBV7-2
CDR3aa: CASSLVPAGGNEQFF
CDR3nt: TGTGCCAGCAGCTTAGTCCCAGCGGGAGGGAATGAGCAGTTCTTC

d_gene: TRBD1
j_gene: TRBJ1-5
abundance: -
v_gene: TRBV19
CDR3aa: CASSITGAGQPQHF
CDR3nt: TGTGCCAGTAGTATAACAGGGGCGGGTCAGCCCCAGCATTTT

d_gene: -
j_gene: TRBJ1-2
abundance: -
v_gene: TRBV6-2/TRBV6-3
CDR3aa: CASSYSWRSPGLNYGYTF
CDR3nt: TGTGCCAGCAGTTACTCGTGGCGTAGTCCAGGGCTGAACTATGGCTACACCTTC

d_gene: TRBD2
j_gene: TRBJ2-1
abundance: -
v_gene: TRBV15
CDR3aa: CATKLAGGTNYNEQFF
CDR3nt: TGTGCCACCAAACTAGCGGGGGGGACCAATTACAATGAGCAGTTCTTC

d_gene: -
j_gene: TRBJ2-3
abundance: -
v_gene: TRBV21-1
CDR3aa: CASSHGLAADTQYF
CDR3nt: TGTGCCAGCAGCCATGGACTAGCGGCAGATACGCAGTATTTT

d_gene: TRBD1
j_gene: TRBJ1-2
abundance: -
v_gene: TRBV25-1
CDR3aa: CASSGQGTETYGYTF
CDR3nt: TGTGCCAGCAGTGGGCAGGGGACAGAAACCTATGGCTACACCTTC

d_gene: -
j_gene: TRBJ1-5
abundance: once
v_gene: TRBV28
CDR3aa: CASSFLGEGNQPQHF
CDR3nt: TGTGCCAGCAGTTTTCTTGGCGAGGGCAATCAGCCCCAGCATTTT

d_gene: -
j_gene: TRBJ2-5
abundance: -
v_gene: TRBV19
CDR3aa: CASSIGGLSSAGETQYF
CDR3nt: TGTGCCAGTAGTATAGGGGGGCTGAGTTCGGCCGGAGAGACCCAGTACTTC

d_gene: -
j_gene: TRBJ1-6
abundance: few
v_gene: TRBV6-1
CDR3aa: CASSVGQARLNNSPLHF
CDR3nt: TGTGCCAGCAGTGTTGGGCAGGCCCGATTGAATAATTCACCCCTCCACTTT

d_gene: -
j_gene: TRBJ1-5
abundance: -
v_gene: TRBV7-8
CDR3aa: CASSLAPEQPQHF
CDR3nt: TGTGCCAGCAGCTTAGCCCCCGAGCAGCCCCAGCATTTT

d_gene: -
j_gene: TRBJ1-2
abundance: -
v_gene: TRBV29-1
CDR3aa: CSVEGAEFYGYTF
CDR3nt: TGCAGCGTTGAGGGGGCGGAATTTTATGGCTACACCTTC

d_gene: TRBD2
j_gene: TRBJ2-7
abundance: -
v_gene: TRBV5-6
CDR3aa: CASSLGAGVAGSEQYF
CDR3nt: TGTGCCAGCAGCTTGGGGGCGGGAGTAGCCGGGAGCGAGCAGTACTTC

d_gene: TRBD1
j_gene: TRBJ2-7
abundance: once
v_gene: TRBV29-1
CDR3aa: CSVGTGPFYEQYF
CDR3nt: TGCAGCGTCGGGACAGGACCTTTCTACGAGCAGTACTTC

d_gene: -
j_gene: TRBJ1-4
abundance: once
v_gene: TRBV3-1/TRBV3-2
CDR3aa: CASSQDLGPGGEEKLFF
CDR3nt: TGTGCCAGCAGCCAAGATCTCGGTCCGGGTGGGGAGGAAAAACTGTTTTTT

d_gene: TRBD2
j_gene: TRBJ2-3
abundance: -
v_gene: TRBV19
CDR3aa: CASSGGMRGSRRDTQYF
CDR3nt: TGTGCCAGTAGTGGCGGCATGCGCGGGAGTCGGAGAGATACGCAGTATTTT

d_gene: -
j_gene: TRBJ1-5
abundance: -
v_gene: TRBV9
CDR3aa: CASSPGPERNQPQHF
CDR3nt: TGTGCCAGCAGCCCAGGTCCCGAGCGCAATCAGCCCCAGCATTTT

d_gene: TRBD2
j_gene: TRBJ2-1
abundance: -
v_gene: TRBV7-2
CDR3aa: CASSPQTSGIDEQFF
CDR3nt: TGTGCCAGCAGCCCCCAAACTAGCGGGATCGATGAGCAGTTCTTC

d_gene: -
j_gene: TRBJ2-5
abundance: -
v_gene: TRBV5-1
CDR3aa: CASSLGSREETQYF
CDR3nt: TGCGCCAGCAGCTTAGGTAGCCGGGAGGAGACCCAGTACTTC

d_gene: -
j_gene: TRBJ2-5
abundance: -
v_gene: TRBV18
CDR3aa: CASSPQEGNSETQYF
CDR3nt: TGTGCCAGCTCACCACAGGAGGGGAATTCAGAGACCCAGTACTTC

d_gene: TRBD1
j_gene: TRBJ1-2
abundance: -
v_gene: TRBV5-1
CDR3aa: CASSLEQGNYGYTF
CDR3nt: TGCGCCAGCAGCTTGGAACAGGGGAACTATGGCTACACCTTC

d_gene: -
j_gene: TRBJ2-7
abundance: -
v_gene: TRBV7-2
CDR3aa: CASSSTGYSYEQYF
CDR3nt: TGTGCCAGCAGCTCAACCGGGTACTCTTACGAGCAGTACTTC

d_gene: -
j_gene: TRBJ2-6
abundance: -
v_gene: TRBV18
CDR3aa: CASSPSSTGPLSGANVLTF
CDR3nt: TGTGCCAGCTCACCGAGTAGTACAGGCCCCCTCTCTGGGGCCAACGTCCTGACTTTC

d_gene: TRBD1
j_gene: TRBJ2-5
abundance: -
v_gene: TRBV3-1/TRBV3-2
CDR3aa: CASSRQGDWETQYF
CDR3nt: TGTGCCAGCAGCCGACAGGGGGACTGGGAGACCCAGTACTTC

d_gene: TRBD1
j_gene: TRBJ2-7
abundance: -
v_gene: TRBV28
CDR3aa: CASSSYDRGGDF
CDR3nt: TGTGCCAGCAGTTCCTACGACAGGGGCGGTGACTTC

d_gene: -
j_gene: TRBJ1-1
abundance: -
v_gene: TRBV18
CDR3aa: CASSPRLDSVTEAFF
CDR3nt: TGTGCCAGCTCACCCCGACTGGACTCAGTCACTGAAGCTTTCTTT

d_gene: TRBD2
j_gene: TRBJ2-1
abundance: -
v_gene: TRBV7-2
CDR3aa: CASSPLAGGVNEQFF
CDR3nt: TGTGCCAGCAGCCCCCTAGCGGGGGGGGTCAATGAGCAGTTCTTC

d_gene: TRBD2
j_gene: TRBJ2-1
abundance: -
v_gene: TRBV19
CDR3aa: CASRGGLAGGTYNEQFF
CDR3nt: TGTGCCAGTAGGGGGGGACTAGCGGGAGGGACCTACAATGAGCAGTTCTTC

d_gene: -
j_gene: TRBJ2-7
abundance: once
v_gene: TRBV6-6
CDR3aa: CASSKSSAGSYEQYF
CDR3nt: TGTGCCAGCAGTAAAAGCAGTGCGGGGAGCTACGAGCAGTACTTC

d_gene: -
j_gene: TRBJ2-1
abundance: few
v_gene: TRBV4-3
CDR3aa: CASSQDRKSSYNEQFF
CDR3nt: TGCGCCAGCAGCCAAGACAGGAAGAGCTCCTACAATGAGCAGTTCTTC

d_gene: -
j_gene: TRBJ1-2
abundance: -
v_gene: TRBV12-3/TRBV12-4
CDR3aa: CASTLPAGYGYTF
CDR3nt: TGTGCCAGCACCCTCCCAGCGGGCTATGGCTACACCTTC

d_gene: TRBD1
j_gene: TRBJ1-6
abundance: -
v_gene: TRBV4-1
CDR3aa: CASSQPRQGIYSPLHF
CDR3nt: TGCGCCAGCAGCCAACCCCGACAGGGAATATATTCACCCCTCCACTTT

d_gene: -
j_gene: TRBJ2-2
abundance: -
v_gene: TRBV7-6
CDR3aa: CASTLSGTNTGELFF
CDR3nt: TGTGCCAGCACCCTATCGGGTACGAACACCGGGGAGCTGTTTTTT

d_gene: -
j_gene: TRBJ2-2
abundance: -
v_gene: TRBV3-1/TRBV3-2
CDR3aa: CASSLGGTNTGELFF
CDR3nt: TGTGCCAGCAGCCTTGGGGGGACGAACACCGGGGAGCTGTTTTTT

d_gene: -
j_gene: TRBJ1-1
abundance: -
v_gene: TRBV29-1
CDR3aa: CSVEMRQVLNTEAFF
CDR3nt: TGCAGCGTTGAAATGCGACAGGTGTTAAACACTGAAGCTTTCTTT

d_gene: TRBD1
j_gene: TRBJ1-4
abundance: -
v_gene: TRBV19
CDR3aa: CASSSTGTGNEKLFF
CDR3nt: TGTGCCAGTAGTTCAACCGGGACAGGGAATGAAAAACTGTTTTTT

d_gene: TRBD1
j_gene: TRBJ1-1
abundance: -
v_gene: TRBV27
CDR3aa: CASSPLADRDTEAFF
CDR3nt: TGTGCCAGCAGCCCCTTAGCGGACAGGGACACTGAAGCTTTCTTT

d_gene: -
j_gene: TRBJ1-1
abundance: -
v_gene: TRBV6-5
CDR3aa: CASRPRGRDTEAFF
CDR3nt: TGTGCCAGCAGGCCGCGGGGTCGGGACACTGAAGCTTTCTTT

d_gene: -
j_gene: TRBJ1-1
abundance: -
v_gene: TRBV3-1/TRBV3-2
CDR3aa: CASSPLGDEAFF
CDR3nt: TGTGCCAGCAGCCCACTAGGAGATGAAGCTTTCTTT

d_gene: TRBD1
j_gene: TRBJ1-6
abundance: -
v_gene: TRBV2
CDR3aa: CASSGGQGRGTPLHF
CDR3nt: TGTGCCAGCAGTGGGGGACAGGGGCGGGGAACACCCCTCCACTTT

d_gene: TRBD1
j_gene: TRBJ1-3
abundance: -
v_gene: TRBV19
CDR3aa: CASRSRTGDHSGNTIYF
CDR3nt: TGTGCCAGTAGGTCACGGACAGGGGACCACTCTGGAAACACCATATATTTT

d_gene: -
j_gene: TRBJ1-1
abundance: -
v_gene: TRBV2
CDR3aa: CASTRTLVGEAFF
CDR3nt: TGTGCCAGCACCCGGACATTGGTGGGTGAAGCTTTCTTT

d_gene: -
j_gene: TRBJ2-7
abundance: -
v_gene: TRBV5-1
CDR3aa: CASSPSVPSYEQYF
CDR3nt: TGCGCCAGCAGCCCTTCAGTCCCCTCCTACGAGCAGTACTTC

d_gene: TRBD1
j_gene: TRBJ2-2
abundance: once
v_gene: TRBV27
CDR3aa: CASRKPGQGRTGELFF
CDR3nt: TGTGCCAGCAGAAAACCGGGACAGGGTAGAACCGGGGAGCTGTTTTTT

d_gene: -
j_gene: TRBJ2-5
abundance: -
v_gene: TRBV24-1
CDR3aa: CATSEAQGEETQYF
CDR3nt: TGTGCCACCAGTGAAGCACAGGGTGAGGAGACCCAGTACTTC

d_gene: TRBD1
j_gene: TRBJ2-2
abundance: -
v_gene: TRBV6-5
CDR3aa: CASSWGQGRTGELFF
CDR3nt: TGTGCCAGCTCGTGGGGACAGGGGCGGACCGGGGAGCTGTTTTTT

d_gene: -
j_gene: TRBJ1-3
abundance: -
v_gene: TRBV19
CDR3aa: CASSISSGNTIYF
CDR3nt: TGTGCCAGTAGTATCAGCTCTGGAAACACCATATATTTT

d_gene: TRBD1
j_gene: TRBJ1-1
abundance: -
v_gene: TRBV3-1/TRBV3-2
CDR3aa: CASSAWTGAPTEAFF
CDR3nt: TGTGCCAGCAGCGCCTGGACAGGGGCCCCCACTGAAGCTTTCTTT

d_gene: -
j_gene: TRBJ2-2
abundance: -
v_gene: TRBV4-1
CDR3aa: CASSQDLVIGELFF
CDR3nt: TGCGCCAGCAGCCAAGACTTAGTGATCGGGGAGCTGTTTTTT

d_gene: TRBD1
j_gene: TRBJ1-1
abundance: -
v_gene: TRBV5-1
CDR3aa: CASSPTRGATEAFF
CDR3nt: TGCGCCAGCAGCCCTACCAGGGGGGCCACTGAAGCTTTCTTT

d_gene: -
j_gene: TRBJ1-6
abundance: once
v_gene: TRBV6-5
CDR3aa: CASSARGIDNSPLHF
CDR3nt: TGTGCCAGCAGCGCCCGGGGGATAGATAATTCACCCCTCCACTTT